The TCR beta chain described here comes from a study of blood T cell repertoires in COVID-19 (dated by TCRdb to about 2020). With regard to the full study: Samples from collaborators originated in the United States, Italy and Spain and spanned both the acute and convalescent phases of COVID-19. The prospective study material was composed of cDNA or gDNA derived from T cells, B-cell-depleted T cells, or PBMCs. Subjects who had been exposed to COVID-19, were actively infected with it, or had recovered from it provided the deeply sampled blood TCRbeta repertoires that made up the dataset. The repertoires were made available in a free public database intended to serve as a resource for research on the immune response to SARS-CoV-2. Samples came from the ongoing ImmuneRACE study (first 160 participants) plus 1,254 subjects from 6 global collaborators. The sample metadata nearly always contained a de-identified subject ID, COVID-19 status, age in years and sex. Where available, HLA class I and class II types were taken from metadata supplied by the sample provider and were not determined by assay-based typing.

The CDR3 starts with the cysteine, ends with the phenylalanine, and has 13 residues. This entry keeps only the CDR3 DNA: 39 bases, framed from base 1. The germline V gene yields SGHDT for CDR1 and YYEEEE for CDR2. The germline ends are 9 bases apart after V is trimmed by 2 bases and J by 6 bases. Comments on this clone: The specificity of this receptor is unknown. No base qualities exist here, and no much larger clone lies one base off it.

Study-level results and caveats: How much clinical and demographic metadata was included differed by source and by participant, and the metadata was provided uncurated.

TCRbeta CDR3 regions were amplified from genomic DNA using the immunoSEQ Assay, a bias-controlled multiplex PCR. The authors' analysis ran thus. Nucleated cell counts per sample were estimated from amplification of reference gene primers within the assay. To quantify the absolute abundance of each unique TCRbeta CDR3 rearrangement, sequence reads were collapsed and filtered. For each sample, productive Simpson clonality was calculated as the square root of Simpson's diversity index over productive rearrangements. This immuneACCESS table, as held by TCRdb, lists in-frame sequences with V and J called but not all clones. Of the missing ones, under half trace to an unresolved V gene in checked studies; the others have no known cause. V and J calls and clone size come straight from that table; D and trimming were deduced from the DNA. The sample table records 180,000 or so clones; roughly 86% of these occur just once. The ten largest clones add up to around 3.3% of the sample.

Collaborating institutions collected whole blood in K2EDTA tubes following their own protocols. For TCRbeta analysis, collaborators shipped samples in one of three forms: frozen whole blood, isolated PBMCs, or DNA extracted from either of those sample types. This receptor chain uses TRBV5-6 and TRBJ1-5, with the identity of the D gene unclear. The TCR was taken from a man between 65 and 85 years old with acute or convalescent COVID-19. Sample: peripheral blood. The CDR3 protein: CASSLYRFQPQHF. The nucleotide sequence reads TGTGCCAGCAGCTTATATCGTTTTCAGCCCCAGCATTTT.